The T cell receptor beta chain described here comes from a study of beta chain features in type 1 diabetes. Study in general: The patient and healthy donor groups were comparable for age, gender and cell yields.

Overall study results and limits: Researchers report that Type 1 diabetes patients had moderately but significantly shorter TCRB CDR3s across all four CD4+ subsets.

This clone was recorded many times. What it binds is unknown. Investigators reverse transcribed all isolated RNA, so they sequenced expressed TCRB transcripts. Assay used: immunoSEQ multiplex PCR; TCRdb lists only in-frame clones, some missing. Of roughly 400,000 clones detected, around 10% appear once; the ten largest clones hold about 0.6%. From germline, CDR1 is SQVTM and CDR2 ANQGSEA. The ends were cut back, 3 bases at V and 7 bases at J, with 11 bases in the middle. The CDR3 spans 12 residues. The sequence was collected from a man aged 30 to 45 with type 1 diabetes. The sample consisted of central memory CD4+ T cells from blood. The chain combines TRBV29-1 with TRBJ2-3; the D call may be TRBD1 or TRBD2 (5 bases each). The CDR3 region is CSVEAGANTQYF. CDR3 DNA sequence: TGCAGCGTTGAGGCCGGGGCCAATACGCAGTATTTT.